One and the same sample provided the 4 T cell receptor beta chains below, sequenced in a study of T-cell memory formation after mild COVID-19. TCRdb reprocessed the 5' RACE reads via MiXCR and lists one record per CDR3 protein. The sample yields around 340,000 distinct CDR3 sequences, about 13% seen once. The sample comprised PBMCs or a T cell subset sorted from them (not recorded which). Every receptor here comes from a man between 18 and 29 years old who had mild COVID-19 (a few samples of this study predate the infection). Cell type and time point are not known.

This clonotype was detected a few times. The rearrangement joins TRBV10-3 to TRBJ2-3; 9 bases align to TRBD2. V shed 3 bases and J 2 bases; nucleotides not matched to a gene: 6. CDR1 is ENHRY and CDR2 is SYGVKD in the germline V gene. This CDR3 spans 16 amino acids. Here the CDR3 DNA reads TGTGCCATCAGTGACCCTAGCGGGGAGGTCACAGATACGCAGTATTTT. Residues: CAISDPSGEVTDTQYF.

There are many counts of this clonotype. The rearrangement uses TRBV28 and TRBJ2-7; D remains ambiguous. V gave up 2 bases and J gave up 3 bases, with 5 bases separating them. This CDR3 spans 12 amino acids. Germline V lookup: CDR1 MDHEN, CDR2 SYDVKM. DNA of the CDR3: TGTGCCAGCAGTTTACTGGGCTACGAGCAGTACGTC. It encodes CASSLLGYEQYV.

The genes are TRBV5-5 and TRBJ2-1; the D call may be TRBD1 or TRBD2 (5 bases each). CDR1 is SGHKS and CDR2 is YYEKEE in the germline V gene (reference sequence). Trimming left V 0 bases short and J 8 bases short, with 15 bases between. There are 15 residues in the CDR3. In DNA, the CDR3 is TGTGCCAGCAGCTTGGCGGGGCCCCGTTTGGATGAGCAGTTCTTC. Translating it yields CASSLAGPRLDEQFF. Based on the CDR3 plus reference TRBV5-5 and TRBJ2-1, the full variable domain is DAGVTQSPTHLIKTRGQQVTLRCSPISGHKSVSWYQQVLGQGPQFIFQYYEKEERGRGNFPDRFSARQFPNYSSELNVNALLLGDSALYLCASSLAGPRLDEQFFGPGTRLTVL.

This clonotype was observed many times. V is TRBV7-2 and J is TRBJ2-5; TRBD1 aligns across 9 bases. V lost 6 bases, J lost 7 bases, and 9 bases stayed unmatched. The CDR3 sequence is 14 residues long. From germline, CDR1 is SGHTA and CDR2 FQGNSA. The CDR3 reads CASRPPGQGGTQYF. The CDR3, as DNA: TGTGCCAGCAGACCGCCGGGACAGGGTGGGACCCAGTACTTC.